The clone carrying this TCR beta chain was recorded at least ten times. The antigen is not known. Patients were excluded because of uncontrolled infection, other autoimmune disease, pregnancy or lactation. The TCR beta CDR3 regions underwent amplification using RNA transcripts as the source. The HTBI primer set drove a first-round RT-PCR of the TCR CDR3. TCRdb passed the multiplex PCR reads through MiXCR, listing each CDR3 protein once. Here the sample spans approximately 610,000 distinct CDR3 sequences, around 15% being singletons. The sample belongs to a study of T cells in Graves' hyperthyroidism and ophthalmopathy. Study as a whole: Peripheral blood draws took place at initial diagnosis, ahead of any treatment.

The length of the CDR3 is 18 residues. Germline-derived CDR1 and CDR2 are MNHEY and SVGEGT. V was shortened by 0 bases and J by 0 bases, with 14 bases between the two germline ends. Findings and limits, study-wide: Stable hyperthyroidism was told apart from ophthalmopathy by a model built on 13 V-J features. In the blood, most expanded thyroid clonotypes above 0.001 appeared as well.

The chain carries TRBV6-2 or TRBV6-3 and TRBJ2-2; weak D call: TRBD2 (6 bases). Input material: blood. This sequence originates from a middle-aged woman with Graves' ophthalmopathy. The CDR3 reads CASSYSQGVAANTGELFF. CDR3 coding DNA: TGTGCCAGCAGTTACTCGCAAGGGGTAGCGGCGAACACCGGGGAGCTGTTTTTT.